Listed below are T cell receptor beta chains from one sample, sequenced in a study of shared clonotypes between healthy human individuals. Assay used: immunoSEQ multiplex PCR; TCRdb lists only in-frame clones, some missing. The repertoire holds about 1.1 million clones, with 60% to 85% as singletons. Sequenced material: memory CD4+ T cells from PBMCs. The receptors originated from a man aged 18 to 29 in good health. Some clones in this sample may be carry-over from other donors' samples. The CDR3 runs from the conserved cysteine through the conserved F or W. Each record gives: clone size, J gene, D gene, V gene, CDR3 protein, CDR3 DNA. D genes are given only for firm matches. Size is omitted from some rows. Given values are once, few, many or a class for expanded clones.

.,TRBJ2-1,TRBD2,TRBV5-6,CASTRTSGGHNEQFF,TGTGCCAGCACCCGGACTAGCGGGGGCCACAATGAGCAGTTCTTC
.,TRBJ2-1,TRBD2,TRBV5-1,CASSSLAGGQVEQFF,TGCGCCAGCAGCTCTCTAGCGGGAGGCCAAGTTGAGCAGTTCTTC
.,TRBJ2-1,.,TRBV5-1,CAGRTEPHYNEQFF,TGCGCCGGCCGGACCGAACCCCATTACAATGAGCAGTTCTTC
.,TRBJ1-2,TRBD1,TRBV30,CAWSATGLVYGYTF,TGCGCCTGGAGTGCGACAGGGTTGGTCTATGGCTACACCTTC
once,TRBJ2-3,TRBD2,TRBV2,CASSRGLAGGTDTQYF,TGTGCCAGCAGTCGGGGACTAGCGGGAGGCACAGATACGCAGTATTTT
.,TRBJ2-7,TRBD2,TRBV29-1,CSVRTSAYEQYF,TGCAGCGTTAGGACTAGCGCCTACGAGCAGTACTTC
.,TRBJ2-2,TRBD2,TRBV5-1,CASSLLAGGYTGELFF,TGCGCCAGCAGCCTACTAGCGGGAGGCTACACCGGGGAGCTGTTTTTT
.,TRBJ1-2,TRBD1,TRBV12-5,CASGRDRELDGYTF,TGTGCTAGTGGACGGGACAGGGAATTGGATGGCTACACCTTC
few,TRBJ2-7,TRBD2,TRBV5-4,CASSLSGKGEQYF,TGTGCCAGCAGCTTGAGCGGGAAGGGTGAGCAGTACTTC
once,TRBJ1-6,.,TRBV30,CAWSGQNNSPLHF,TGTGCCTGGAGCGGTCAGAATAATTCACCCCTCCACTTT
.,TRBJ2-3,.,TRBV28,CASSFFGISTDTQYF,TGTGCCAGCAGTTTCTTCGGAATCTCCACAGATACGCAGTATTTT
.,TRBJ1-3,.,TRBV5-4,CASSLASRDTIYF,TGTGCCAGCAGCTTGGCCTCTCGAGACACCATATATTTT
.,TRBJ1-1,TRBD1,TRBV7-2,CASSPRGQGAEAFF,TGTGCCAGCAGCCCTAGGGGACAGGGGGCTGAAGCTTTCTTT
once,TRBJ2-6,TRBD1,TRBV7-3,CASSLLGTGANSGANVLTF,TGTGCCAGCAGCTTGTTGGGCACAGGGGCCAACTCTGGGGCCAACGTCCTGACTTTC
.,TRBJ1-2,TRBD1,TRBV19,CASRRTGGYTF,TGTGCCAGTAGGAGGACAGGTGGCTACACCTTC
.,TRBJ2-4,.,TRBV11-2,CASSLAGAAKNIQYF,TGTGCCAGCAGCTTAGCGGGAGCAGCCAAAAACATTCAGTACTTC
.,TRBJ2-6,.,TRBV7-3,CASSLQDSGANVLTF,TGTGCCAGCAGCTTACAGGACTCTGGGGCCAACGTCCTGACTTTC
.,TRBJ2-3,.,TRBV7-2,CASSPADTQYF,TGTGCCAGCAGCCCCGCCGATACGCAGTATTTT
.,TRBJ1-2,.,TRBV15,CATSRDTAGYTF,TGTGCCACCAGCAGAGATACCGCTGGCTACACCTTC
.,TRBJ1-2,.,TRBV27,CASSFDRLIFGGYTF,TGTGCCAGCAGTTTCGACAGGTTAATATTTGGGGGCTACACCTTC
.,TRBJ2-1,.,TRBV4-3,CASSQVLRAREGYNEQFF,TGCGCCAGCAGCCAAGTGTTGCGGGCGCGTGAGGGGTACAATGAGCAGTTCTTC
.,TRBJ1-1,TRBD1,TRBV7-3,CASSSQQGTEAFF,TGTGCCAGCAGCTCTCAACAGGGGACTGAAGCTTTCTTT
.,TRBJ1-2,TRBD1,TRBV7-2,CASSSGTGVSGYTF,TGTGCCAGCTCTTCCGGGACAGGGGTCTCTGGCTACACCTTC
once,TRBJ2-1,.,TRBV6-6,CASSPGLGEQFF,TGTGCCAGCAGTCCAGGGTTGGGGGAGCAGTTCTTC
.,TRBJ2-2,TRBD1,TRBV4-2,CASSQVGGQGRTGELFF,TGTGCCAGCAGCCAAGTCGGGGGACAGGGCCGCACCGGGGAGCTGTTTTTT
.,TRBJ2-2,.,TRBV7-6,CASSLRDTTVGELFF,TGTGCCAGCAGCCTCCGGGACACTACCGTAGGGGAGCTGTTTTTT
.,TRBJ1-6,.,TRBV27,CASSPGRSPLHF,TGTGCCAGCTCACCAGGTAGATCACCCCTCCACTTT
.,TRBJ2-3,.,TRBV28,CASRASTDTQYF,TGTGCCAGCAGGGCCAGCACAGATACGCAGTATTTT
.,TRBJ2-7,.,TRBV20-1,CSARELAEQYF,TGCAGTGCGAGGGAGCTAGCCGAGCAGTACTTC
few,TRBJ2-5,.,TRBV19,CASSIYRGGPQETQYF,TGTGCCAGTAGTATTTACCGTGGGGGGCCTCAAGAGACCCAGTACTTC
.,TRBJ1-2,.,TRBV28,CASTSTGGYGYTF,TGTGCCAGCACCTCGACTGGGGGCTATGGCTACACCTTC
.,TRBJ2-1,.,TRBV5-4,CASSYSNEQFF,TGTGCCAGCAGCTATTCGAATGAGCAGTTCTTC
few,TRBJ1-5,.,TRBV27,CASSLNRYQPQHF,TGTGCCAGCAGTTTAAATCGGTATCAGCCCCAGCATTTT
.,TRBJ1-4,TRBD1,TRBV28,CASSYTGGEEEKLFF,TGTGCCAGCAGTTACACAGGGGGCGAGGAGGAAAAACTGTTTTTT
once,TRBJ2-3,TRBD2,TRBV10-3,CAISEAGGTDTQYF,TGTGCCATCAGTGAGGCGGGGGGCACAGATACGCAGTATTTT
.,TRBJ2-6,.,TRBV6-6,CASALASGANVLTF,TGTGCCAGTGCCCTAGCCTCTGGGGCCAACGTCCTGACTTTC
.,TRBJ2-7,.,TRBV6-1,CASSGVTGTLAAYEQYF,TGTGCCAGCAGTGGAGTGACCGGGACACTGGCTGCCTACGAGCAGTACTTC
.,TRBJ1-2,.,TRBV4-1,CASREAGTNYGYTF,TGCGCCAGCCGCGAGGCAGGGACTAACTATGGCTACACCTTC
.,TRBJ1-1,.,TRBV19,CASTSISGTQFSTEAFF,TGTGCCAGTACCTCAATATCTGGGACACAGTTCTCGACTGAAGCTTTCTTT
few,TRBJ2-3,TRBD1,TRBV4-1,CASRRGLGGITDTQYF,TGCGCCAGCAGGAGGGGGCTGGGCGGTATCACAGATACGCAGTATTTT
.,TRBJ1-1,.,TRBV6-5,CASSTGGGTEAFF,TGTGCCAGCAGTACGGGCGGGGGGACTGAAGCTTTCTTT
.,TRBJ2-7,.,TRBV7-9,CASSIAGVYEQYF,TGTGCCAGCAGCATCGCAGGGGTCTACGAGCAGTACTTC
.,TRBJ2-5,TRBD1,TRBV30,CAWTAGGAQETQYF,TGTGCCTGGACCGCAGGGGGAGCGCAAGAGACCCAGTACTTC
.,TRBJ2-7,.,TRBV7-2,CASSPEGFEQYF,TGTGCCAGCAGCCCCGAGGGGTTCGAGCAGTACTTC
.,TRBJ2-2,.,TRBV18,CASAAGTGELFF,TGTGCCAGCGCGGCAGGCACCGGGGAGCTGTTTTTT
.,TRBJ1-1,.,TRBV28,CASSTTVNTEAFF,TGTGCCAGCAGCACTACGGTGAACACTGAAGCTTTCTTT
.,TRBJ1-4,TRBD1,TRBV11-2,CASSRQGGHEKLFF,TGTGCCAGCAGCCGACAGGGCGGACATGAAAAACTGTTTTTT
once,TRBJ2-1,.,TRBV5-1,CASSFLATVTNEQFF,TGCGCCAGCAGCTTCTTGGCCACCGTAACCAATGAGCAGTTCTTC
.,TRBJ1-2,.,TRBV5-4,CASSLDSNYGYTF,TGTGCCAGCAGCTTGGACAGTAACTATGGCTACACCTTC
.,TRBJ1-2,.,TRBV5-1,CASSQGVWGQHNYGYTF,TGCGCCAGCAGCCAAGGGGTGTGGGGTCAGCACAACTATGGCTACACCTTC
.,TRBJ2-6,.,TRBV5-1,CASSQSAGGANVLTF,TGCGCCAGCAGCCAGTCGGCTGGAGGGGCCAACGTCCTGACTTTC